These 18 T cell receptor beta chains share one sample of origin, sequenced in a study of blood T cell repertoires in COVID-19. Here immunoSEQ multiplex PCR was the method, and the copy in TCRdb shows in-frame clones only, minus some. Here the sample spans 70,000 or so clones, approximately 83% being singletons. The sequenced sample was peripheral blood. These receptor sequences come from an elderly man with active or convalescent COVID-19.

V gene TRBV6-5 combines with J gene TRBJ2-1; 8 bases line up with TRBD2. Germline assignment: CDR1 MNHEY and CDR2 SVGAGI. V was clipped by 2 bases and J by 1 base; unmatched bases: 1. This CDR3 is 15 amino acids long. CDR3 sequence: CASSYGGGSYNEQFF. For the CDR3, the DNA is TGTGCCAGCAGTTACGGCGGGGGGTCCTACAATGAGCAGTTCTTC.

The genes are TRBV28 and TRBJ1-1, with 8 bases identical to TRBD1. The CDR3 sequence is 13 residues long. The V gene end was trimmed by 6 bases and the J gene end by 11 bases; junction bases not matched to a gene: 11. CDR1 is MDHEN, CDR2 SYDVKM, per germline. CDR3 sequence (DNA): TGTGCCAGCAGGGTTGACAGGGGCGCTGTGGCTTTCTTT. This sequence encodes CASRVDRGAVAFF.

The chain uses TRBV5-4 and TRBJ2-1; D may be TRBD2 (5 bases). The V gene's germline CDR1 is SGHNT and CDR2 YYREEE (reference sequence). Trimming left V 1 base short and J 8 bases short, with 7 bases between. This CDR3 spans 12 amino acids. The DNA for the CDR3 is TGTGCCAGCAGCTTGACTAGTGATGAGCAGTTCTTC. Residues: CASSLTSDEQFF. The complete variable domain, with remaining parts taken from reference TRBV5-4 and TRBJ2-1, reads ETGVTQSPTHLIKTRGQQVTLRCSSQSGHNTVSWYQQALGQGPQFIFQYYREEENGRGNFPPRFSGLQFPNYSSELNVNALELDDSALYLCASSLTSDEQFFGPGTRLTVL.

This clone has a handful of counts. The chain employs TRBV7-2 and TRBJ2-5; TRBD2 matches 15 bases. This CDR3 spans 16 amino acids. V dropped 1 base and J dropped 7; count of bases not matched to a gene: 4. Germline V gene sequence: CDR1 SGHTA, CDR2 FQGNSA. The CDR3 sequence is CASSLGTSGRGWTQYF. The CDR3 nucleotides read TGTGCCAGCAGCTTAGGGACTAGCGGGAGGGGATGGACCCAGTACTTC.

The chain is built from TRBV11-3 and TRBJ1-1; a possible D gene is TRBD1 (5 bases). The CDR3 covers 14 residues. Trimming took off 5 bases at V and 1 base at J, with 11 bases between the two ends. CDR1 and CDR2 (germline): SGHNT, YENEEA. The CDR3 region is CASSPGGENTEAFF. The CDR3 DNA sequence: TGTGCCAGCAGCCCCGGGGGGGAGAACACTGAAGCTTTCTTT.

The J gene is TRBJ1-6, the V gene TRBV7-2; D may be TRBD1 (6 bases). From germline, CDR1 is SGHTA and CDR2 FQGNSA. Trimming stripped 2 bases from V and 7 bases from J, with 12 bases between. The CDR3 sequence is 15 residues long. DNA for the CDR3: TGTGCCAGCAGCTTAACCACAGGGCGGAATTCACCCCTCCACTTT. Translation: CASSLTTGRNSPLHF.

V and J are TRBV2 and TRBJ2-5; TRBD1 might be the D (6 bases). Per the germline V gene, CDR1 is SNHLY and CDR2 is FYNNEI. Trimming stripped 0 bases from V and 9 bases from J, with 11 bases between. This CDR3 region has 13 residues. CDR3 nucleotides: TGTGCCAGCAGTGAAGCAAATAGGGGGTCCCAGTACTTC. It encodes CASSEANRGSQYF.

This chain connects TRBV10-2 to TRBJ1-5; a possible D gene is TRBD1 (6 bases). Germline values: CDR1 WSHSY, CDR2 SAAADI. Trimming removed 6 bases from V and 6 bases from J, with 15 bases in between. The CDR3 runs 14 residues. CDR3 loop: CASSPTGISQPQHF. CDR3 bases: TGCGCCAGCAGCCCGACAGGAATTAGTCAGCCCCAGCATTTT.

The chain recombines TRBV5-8 with TRBJ1-2, with a possible D match to TRBD1 (6 bases). Per the germline V gene, CDR1 is SGHTS and CDR2 is YDEGEE. This CDR3 comprises 15 residues. Trimming removed 5 bases from V and 8 bases from J, with 22 bases in between. In nucleotides, the CDR3 is TGTGCCAGCAGATTTTGGGGGCTAATAGAATTGGGCTACACCTTC. Amino acids: CASRFWGLIELGYTF.

The CDR3 coding sequence is TGCGCCAGCAGCCAAGATTTGGCATTTAGCGGGGGGAAGAACACAGATACGCAGTATTTT. It specifies CASSQDLAFSGGKNTDTQYF. This chain uses TRBV4-1 with TRBJ2-3, with 10 bases aligning to TRBD2. Germline assignment: CDR1 MGHRA and CDR2 YSYEKL. Trimming removed 0 bases from V and 2 bases from J; junction bases left unmatched: 14. The CDR3 is made up of 20 amino acids.

The chain links TRBV19 to TRBJ1-2, with D possibly matching TRBD1 (6 bases). CDR3 length: 15 residues. V lost 4 bases and J 0 bases, leaving 12 bases between the germline ends. Germline CDR1 reads LNHDA; CDR2 reads SQIVND (reference sequence). This CDR3 is CASSNTGKANYGYTF. The CDR3 coding sequence is TGTGCCAGTAGTAACACAGGGAAAGCTAACTATGGCTACACCTTC.

A remark on this clone: Other DNA sequences from this sample encode an identical CDR3 as well. The chain carries TRBV5-1 and TRBJ2-5; tentatively, D is TRBD2 (7 bases). The germline V gene has CDR1 SGHRS and CDR2 YFSETQ. V lost 4 bases and J 2 bases, leaving 9 bases between the germline ends. The CDR3 is made up of 13 amino acids. Written as DNA, the CDR3 is TGCGCCAGCAGCAGGGGGGGACAAGAGACCCAGTACTTC. Its protein is CASSRGGQETQYF.

This rearrangement joins TRBV3-1 (or the pseudogene TRBV3-2) to TRBJ1-3, with D unresolved. The V end lost 1 base, the J end lost 4 bases, and 8 bases lay between the germline ends. The CDR3 sequence is 14 residues long. Germline V gene sequence: CDR1 LGHDT, CDR2 YNNKEL (reference sequence). CDR3 sequence: CASSQVAGGNTIYF. CDR3 DNA sequence: TGTGCCAGCAGCCAAGTGGCGGGAGGAAACACCATATATTTT.

This clone was observed a single time. The V call is TRBV12-5, the J call TRBJ2-1; D is undetermined. Trimming removed 4 bases from V and 8 bases from J, with 18 bases in between. The CDR3 spans 15 residues. Germline V gene lookup returns CDR1 LGHNT and CDR2 FRNRAP. The CDR3, as DNA: TGTGCTAGTGGTTCTCTGGGCGCTACCAGGCATGAGCAGTTCTTC. Translation: CASGSLGATRHEQFF.

The chain's CDR3 is CAISESGGFNQPQHF. CDR3 nucleotide sequence: TGTGCCATCAGTGAGTCCGGAGGTTTCAATCAGCCCCAGCATTTT. The chain employs TRBV10-3 and TRBJ1-5; unclear D gene. The CDR3 is 15 residues long. V gave up 0 bases and J gave up 3 bases, with 9 bases separating them. Germline V CDR1 and CDR2: ENHRY, SYGVKD.

The chain recombines TRBV6-4 with TRBJ1-1; D is undetermined. Trimming cost V 6 bases and J 3 bases, with 11 bases left between them. Germline V gene sequence: CDR1 MRHNA, CDR2 SNTAGT. This CDR3 has 13 amino acids. The CDR3 DNA sequence: TGTGCCAGCAGCGGGCAGCGGGACACTGAAGCTTTCTTT. It yields the protein CASSGQRDTEAFF.

V gene TRBV20-1 combines with J gene TRBJ1-5; D may be TRBD1 (5 bases). Germline lookup yields CDR1 DFQATT and CDR2 SNEGSKA (reference sequence). Between the trimmed V and J ends, which lost 3 bases and 5 bases, there was a span of 11 bases. This CDR3 region has 13 residues. This CDR3 is CSASGGGDQPQHF. The CDR3 coding sequence is TGCAGTGCTAGTGGGGGAGGGGATCAGCCCCAGCATTTT.

V usage is TRBV19 and J usage is TRBJ2-3, with TRBD1 as a possible D gene (5 bases). The V gene's germline CDR1 is LNHDA and CDR2 SQIVND (reference sequence). This CDR3 spans 12 amino acids. The germline V and J ends were trimmed by 2 bases and 5 bases, with 5 bases remaining between them. CDR3 in amino acids: CASSIRGDTQYF. The CDR3 nucleotides are TGTGCCAGTAGTATAAGGGGAGATACGCAGTATTTT.